This T cell receptor (beta chain) was identified in a study of blood T cells in healthy people across ages. PCR was performed a second time for roughly 7 to 12 cycles using a sample-barcoded 5' primer and a J-beta primer mix. Each CDR3 protein is one row after TCRdb ran MiXCR on the 5' RACE reads. The sample yields 1.5 million to 2 million distinct CDR3 sequences, less than 50% seen once. This clonotype was observed many times. The germline gives CDR1 KGHSH, CDR2 LQKENI. Trimming shortened V by 8 bases and J by 1 base, and 10 bases separated the two germline ends. The CDR3 sequence is 13 residues long.

V gene TRBV18 combines with J gene TRBJ2-3, with a possible D match to TRBD2 (5 bases). The sequenced sample consisted of blood. The origin of this receptor is a woman in her thirties or forties in good health. The CDR3 nucleotides read TGTGCCAGCAGCCCGCGGGGCACAGATACGCAGTATTTT. It codes for CASSPRGTDTQYF.